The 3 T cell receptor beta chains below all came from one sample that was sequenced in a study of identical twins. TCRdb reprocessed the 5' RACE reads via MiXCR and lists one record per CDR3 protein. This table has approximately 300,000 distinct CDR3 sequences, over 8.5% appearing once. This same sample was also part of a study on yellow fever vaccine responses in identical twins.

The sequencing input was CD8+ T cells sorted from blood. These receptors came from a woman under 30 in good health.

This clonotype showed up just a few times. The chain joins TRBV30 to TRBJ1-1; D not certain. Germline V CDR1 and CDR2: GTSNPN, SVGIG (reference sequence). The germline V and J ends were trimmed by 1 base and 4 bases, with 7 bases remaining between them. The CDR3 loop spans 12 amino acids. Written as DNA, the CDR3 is TGTGCCTGGAGTGCGGTCGGCACTGAAGCTTTCTTT. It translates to CAWSAVGTEAFF.

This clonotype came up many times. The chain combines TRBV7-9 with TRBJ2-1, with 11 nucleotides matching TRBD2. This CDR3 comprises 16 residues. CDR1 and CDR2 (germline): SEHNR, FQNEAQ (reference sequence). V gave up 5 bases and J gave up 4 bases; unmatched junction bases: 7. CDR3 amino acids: CASSPTTSGVYNEQFF. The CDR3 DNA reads TGTGCCAGCAGCCCGACGACTAGCGGGGTATACAATGAGCAGTTCTTC.

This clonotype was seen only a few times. The CDR3 sequence is CASGLAHTGELFF. The CDR3 bases are TGTGCTAGTGGTTTGGCCCACACCGGGGAGCTGTTTTTT. The chain combines TRBV12-5 with TRBJ2-2; D uncertain. Germline V CDR1 and CDR2: LGHNT, FRNRAP. This CDR3 is built from 13 residues. Between the trimmed V and J ends, which lost 1 base and 3 bases, there was a span of 3 bases.